The 13 T cell receptor beta chains given below trace back to one sample, sequenced in a study of patients and donors after allogeneic stem cell transplantation (dated by TCRdb to 2018 to 2021). The library came from RT-PCR. The sequencing machine was a NextSeq 550. TCRdb passed the public sequencing reads through fastp at Q25 and MiXCR, retaining productive beta sequences. Every distinct CDR3 protein forms one entry, paired with its most common genes and DNA. Counted in this sample were roughly 880,000 distinct CDR3 sequences; about 20% of them appeared once. 5.5% to 6.5% of the sample is in the top ten clones. The source material was blood, either unsorted or a sorted T cell fraction (not recorded which). The origin of the receptors is a human donor who was either an allogeneic HSCT recipient or a stem cell or donor lymphocyte infusion donor (not recorded which). It is not recorded whose cells these are; they may come from a transplant donor.

The chain combines TRBV12-3 or TRBV12-4 with TRBJ1-5; 7 bases agree with TRBD1. The CDR3 loop spans 16 amino acids. The V and J ends lost 5 bases and 0 bases, in that order; junction bases with no gene match: 7. The CDR3 protein is CASSRWGDSSNQPQHF. The CDR3 DNA follows: TGTGCCAGCAGTCGGTGGGGGGACAGTAGCAATCAGCCCCAGCATTTT.

This clonotype was picked up a small number of times. This chain uses TRBV7-2 with TRBJ2-1, with D uncertain. Trimming removed 5 bases from V and 7 bases from J, with 9 bases in between. Germline V gene lookup returns CDR1 SGHTA and CDR2 FQGNSA. The CDR3 is 12 residues long. CDR3 coding DNA: TGTGCCAGCAGCCCCAGTCGGAATGAGCAGTTCTTC. Translation: CASSPSRNEQFF.

The chain recombines TRBV3-1 with TRBJ2-7, with TRBD1 matching 7 bases. The J segment lost 0 bases and the V segment lost 0 bases, leaving 8 bases of the junction unmatched. Germline V CDR1 and CDR2: LGHDT, YNNKEL (reference sequence). The CDR3 consists of 17 residues. CDR3 sequence (DNA): TGTGCCAGCAGCCAAGATCAAGACAGGGTGGGCTCCTACGAGCAGTACTTC. Protein: CASSQDQDRVGSYEQYF.

This clonotype was observed a few times. The J gene is TRBJ2-5, the V gene TRBV20-1; 8 bases are shared with TRBD2. V was clipped by 0 bases and J by 1 base; unmatched bases: 7. Germline V gene data show CDR1 as DFQATT and CDR2 as SNEGSKA (reference sequence). The CDR3 runs 16 residues. Here the CDR3 reads CSARDAKRGSQETQYF. CDR3 bases: TGCAGTGCTAGAGATGCCAAGCGGGGGTCCCAAGAGACCCAGTACTTC.

The sample holds many counts of this clonotype. The rearrangement links TRBV29-1 to TRBJ2-7, with a tentative D call TRBD1 (5 bases). This CDR3 is 16 amino acids long. The V end lost 0 bases, the J end lost 4 bases, and 19 bases lay between the germline ends. From germline, CDR1 is SQVTM and CDR2 ANQGSEA. The CDR3 DNA follows: TGCAGCGTTGAAGATTTTTCCGAGCCAGGGTTATACGAGCAGTACTTC. Its protein is CSVEDFSEPGLYEQYF.

This clonotype appeared a single time. The chain is built from TRBV7-2 and TRBJ1-4; no definite D call. This CDR3 is 14 amino acids long. Trimming cost V 1 base and J 4 bases, with 7 bases left between them. Germline CDR1 and CDR2: SGHTA and FQGNSA. The CDR3, as DNA: TGTGCCAGCAGCTTAGAGGTCTATAATGAAAAACTGTTTTTT. Protein: CASSLEVYNEKLFF.

This clonotype was seen a handful of times. The chain employs TRBV5-1 and TRBJ1-1; perhaps TRBD1 as D (5 bases). The V end lost 3 bases, the J end lost 0 bases, and 12 bases lay between the germline ends. The CDR3 is 15 residues long. Looked up from germline, CDR1 is SGHRS and CDR2 is YFSETQ. CDR3 sequence (DNA): TGCGCCAGCAGCTGGGGGATGATAGTGAACACTGAAGCTTTCTTT. Translated, it gives CASSWGMIVNTEAFF.

The table lists this clonotype with a few counts. J is TRBJ2-2 and V is TRBV11-2, with no clear D. The V and J ends lost 2 bases and 0 bases respectively, with 13 bases between them. Per the germline V gene, CDR1 is SGHAT and CDR2 is FQNNGV. The CDR3 length is 17 residues. The chain's CDR3 is CASSLFLGLPNTGELFF. In DNA form, the CDR3 reads TGTGCCAGCAGCTTATTTCTCGGGCTACCGAACACCGGGGAGCTGTTTTTT. The whole variable domain, remainder taken from reference TRBV11-2 and TRBJ2-2, is EAGVAQSPRYKIIEKRQSVAFWCNPISGHATLYWYQQILGQGPKLLIQFQNNGVVDDSQLPKDRFSAERLKGVDSTLKIQPAKLEDSAVYLCASSLFLGLPNTGELFFGEGSRLTVL.

The CDR3 loop is CASSRAAGGETQYF. CDR3 DNA: TGTGCCAGCAGCCGGGCGGCGGGGGGGGAGACCCAGTACTTC. The V call is TRBV7-2, the J call TRBJ2-5; 9 bases line up with TRBD2. The V gene's germline CDR1 is SGHTA and CDR2 FQGNSA. This CDR3 region has 14 residues. The V gene end was trimmed by 5 bases and the J gene end by 5 bases; junction bases not matched to a gene: 6.

This clonotype has more than one count but fewer than ten. The chain joins TRBV5-1 to TRBJ1-2; D uncertain. CDR3 length: 13 residues. The V gene's germline CDR1 is SGHRS and CDR2 YFSETQ. V was trimmed by 4 bases and J by 7 bases, leaving 14 bases between them. The CDR3 loop reads CASSNIGSGGYTF. As DNA, the CDR3 is TGCGCCAGCAGCAATATAGGCTCGGGTGGCTACACCTTC.

The rearrangement links TRBV20-1 to TRBJ2-1; 12 bases align to TRBD2. The CDR3 loop spans 15 amino acids. Germline trimming cut 5 bases from V and 4 bases from J; bases unmatched to any gene: 6. CDR1 DFQATT and CDR2 SNEGSKA come from the germline V gene (reference sequence). The CDR3 reads CSASSGGAVYNEQFF. CDR3 coding DNA: TGCAGTGCTTCTAGCGGGGGGGCTGTATACAATGAGCAGTTCTTC.

The V and J genes are TRBV15 and TRBJ2-7; 7 positions match TRBD1. Trimming removed 3 bases from V and 9 bases from J; junction bases left unmatched: 11. Germline V CDR1 and CDR2: LNHNV, YYDKDF (reference sequence). The length of the CDR3 is 14 residues. This CDR3 is CATSSRRDSPWQYF. As DNA, the CDR3 is TGTGCCACCAGCAGCCGCCGGGACAGCCCTTGGCAGTACTTC.

The V and J genes are TRBV5-1 and TRBJ2-2; D tentatively reads TRBD1 or TRBD2 (6 bases each). Germline values: CDR1 SGHRS, CDR2 YFSETQ. V lost 7 bases and J 3 bases, leaving 16 bases between the germline ends. The CDR3 is 15 residues long. CDR3 residues: CASVWGPSDTGELFF. The CDR3 DNA reads as TGCGCCAGCGTCTGGGGGCCTAGCGACACCGGGGAGCTGTTTTTT.